One sample yielded the 27 T cell receptor beta chains listed below, sequenced in a study of cytomegalovirus exposure and HLA in healthy donors listed by TCRdb under 2017. The protocol used for the library was the immunoSEQ multiplex PCR assay. The multiplex PCR relied on a mix of 60 forward primers for TCR Vbeta segments and 13 reverse primers for TCR Jbeta segments. In its TCRdb copy, this immuneACCESS table keeps in-frame sequences only and misses some clones. Where compared with another copy, unresolved V genes explain less than half of these, and the others have no known cause. This sample lists around 140,000 clones; approximately 57% were detected once. Jointly, the top ten make up around 2% of the sample. Sequenced input: PBMCs. The receptor set was obtained from a male donor in good health and CMV-seronegative.

V and J are TRBV25-1 and TRBJ2-7; tentative D call: TRBD1 (6 bases). Germline CDR1 MGHDK, CDR2 SYGVNS. The ends were cut back, 1 base at V and 2 bases at J, with 18 bases in the middle. This CDR3 has 17 amino acids. CDR3 coding DNA: TGTGCCAGCAGTGAATTCGGGCAACAGGGACCCCCCTACGAGCAGTACTTC. Protein product: CASSEFGQQGPPYEQYF.

The chain carries TRBV25-1 and TRBJ1-5; 9 nucleotides agree with TRBD1. From germline, CDR1 is MGHDK and CDR2 SYGVNS. V shed 6 bases, J shed 3 bases, and the junction held 0 bases outside the gene matches. CDR3 size: 13 residues. CDR3 amino acids: CASRQGANQPQHF. The CDR3, as DNA: TGTGCCAGCAGACAGGGGGCCAATCAGCCCCAGCATTTT.

The chain recombines TRBV20-1 with TRBJ1-4, with D hard to call. Germline CDR1 DFQATT, CDR2 SNEGSKA (reference sequence). This CDR3 comprises 11 residues. The V end was cut by 4 bases, the J end by 5 bases, with 5 bases between. CDR3 loop: CSANANEKLFF. The CDR3 DNA reads TGCAGTGCTAATGCGAATGAAAAACTGTTTTTT.

The genes are TRBV29-1 and TRBJ1-2, with D tentatively TRBD1 (5 bases). This CDR3 contains 15 residues. Between the trimmed V and J ends, which lost 3 bases and 0 bases, there was a span of 14 bases. The germline CDR1 and CDR2 sequences are SQVTM and ANQGSEA. The CDR3 here is CSVDVGGTPNYGYTF. DNA of the CDR3: TGCAGCGTTGATGTGGGAGGGACTCCTAACTATGGCTACACCTTC. Filled out from reference TRBV29-1 and TRBJ1-2, the complete variable domain reads SAVISQKPSRDICQRGTSLTIQCQVDSQVTMMFWYRQQPGQSLTLIATANQGSEATYESGFVIDKFPISRPNLTFSTLTVSNMSPEDSSIYLCSVDVGGTPNYGYTFGSGTRLTVV.

The table lists this clone with a few counts. This rearrangement joins TRBV5-1 to TRBJ1-2; TRBD1 might be the D (5 bases). Germline values: CDR1 SGHRS, CDR2 YFSETQ. The CDR3 is 16 amino acids. V was clipped by 0 bases and J by 4 bases, with 16 bases between them. CDR3 region: CASSLDSGGGRYGYTF. CDR3 sequence (DNA): TGCGCCAGCAGCTTGGACTCCGGGGGAGGACGCTATGGCTACACCTTC.

In nucleotides, the CDR3 is TGTGCCAGCTCGCCGTCAGGGTCTCGTCAGCCCCAGCATTTT. It encodes CASSPSGSRQPQHF. This chain connects TRBV18 to TRBJ1-5; tentatively, D is TRBD1 (5 bases). The CDR3 runs 14 residues. V was shortened by 6 bases and J by 6 bases, with 15 bases between the two germline ends. CDR1 and CDR2 from the germline V gene are KGHSH and LQKENI.

CDR3 protein: CASSIVGRASGGRGNEQFF. The CDR3 coding sequence is TGTGCCAGTAGTATAGTGGGGAGGGCTAGCGGGGGCAGAGGGAATGAGCAGTTCTTC. V is TRBV19 and J is TRBJ2-1; TRBD2 aligns across 10 bases. V lost 1 base and J lost 7; bases outside the gene matches: 16. In germline, CDR1 is LNHDA, CDR2 SQIVND (reference sequence). The CDR3 runs to 19 residues.

The chain employs TRBV4-1 and TRBJ1-1; D gene ambiguous. V was pared by 0 bases and J by 3 bases, with 11 bases between. This CDR3 has 15 residues. CDR1 is MGHRA, CDR2 YSYEKL, per germline. The CDR3 nucleotides read TGCGCCAGCAGCCAAGATCCAGTGCCCTACACTGAAGCTTTCTTT. It is translated as CASSQDPVPYTEAFF.

The genes are TRBV9 and TRBJ2-3, with D hard to call. Germline V gene sequence: CDR1 SGDLS, CDR2 YYNGEE. The CDR3 is 17 residues long. V gave up 0 bases and J gave up 1 base, with 15 bases separating them. In nucleotides, the CDR3 is TGTGCCAGCAGCGTAGAGGCGAGGTCGGTCGGCACAGATACGCAGTATTTT. This sequence encodes CASSVEARSVGTDTQYF.

J is TRBJ1-3 and V is TRBV6-1; 7 bases are a match to TRBD1. Germline CDR1 is MNHNS and CDR2 is SASEGT. The CDR3 loop spans 15 amino acids. The trim removed 0 bases at V and 3 bases at J, leaving 2 bases unmatched. CDR3 protein: CASSEAHRGGNTIYF. The CDR3 bases are TGTGCCAGCAGTGAAGCCCACAGGGGTGGAAACACCATATATTTT.

Only a few counts were recorded for this clone. The V and J genes are TRBV28 and TRBJ1-5; TRBD1 agrees at 9 bases. The germline gives CDR1 MDHEN, CDR2 SYDVKM. CDR3 length: 14 amino acids. The V and J ends lost 5 bases and 2 bases, in that order; junction bases with no gene match: 1. The CDR3 region is CASSTGGGNQPQHF. The CDR3 nucleotides read TGTGCCAGCAGTACAGGGGGCGGCAATCAGCCCCAGCATTTT.

This clone was seen only once. J is TRBJ1-1 and V is TRBV27, with unresolved D. Trimming left V 5 bases short and J 1 base short, with 11 bases between. This CDR3 contains 14 residues. Germline assignment: CDR1 MNHEY and CDR2 SMNVEV (reference sequence). The CDR3 region is CASSSLESNTEAFF. DNA of the CDR3: TGTGCCAGCAGTAGCCTGGAGTCGAACACTGAAGCTTTCTTT.

The rearrangement uses TRBV9 and TRBJ2-1; 8 bases agree with TRBD2. The CDR3 is 15 residues long. Germline loops: CDR1 SGDLS, CDR2 YYNGEE. Germline trimming cut 4 bases from V and 8 bases from J; bases unmatched to any gene: 11. The CDR3 reads CASSPRTSRSHEQFF. The CDR3 DNA reads TGTGCCAGCAGCCCCCGGACTAGCAGAAGCCATGAGCAGTTCTTC.

This sequence joins TRBV21-1 and TRBJ1-5; the listed D gene, TRBD1, was not tested against the DNA. TRBV21-1 is classified as a pseudogene. This CDR3 contains 15 residues. CDR3 sequence (DNA): TGTGCCAGCAGACGCTCCGGACAGATCGGAACGCCCCAGCATTTT. Amino acids: CASRRSGQIGTPQHF.

This sequence joins TRBV9 and TRBJ2-3; 11 nucleotides line up with TRBD2. This CDR3 is 16 amino acids long. The germline V gene encodes CDR1 SGDLS and CDR2 YYNGEE. Trimming removed 0 bases from V and 4 bases from J; junction bases left unmatched: 4. Here the CDR3 DNA reads TGTGCCAGCAGCGTAGAGGTAGCGGGGGGGCCAGATACGCAGTATTTT. Amino acid sequence: CASSVEVAGGPDTQYF.

The chain has TRBV29-1 and TRBJ2-4; D is uncertain. CDR3 length: 17 residues. Germline lookup yields CDR1 SQVTM and CDR2 ANQGSEA. Between the trimmed V and J ends, which lost 0 bases and 0 bases, there was a span of 15 bases. CDR3: CSVEDRLSLLAKNIQYF. For the CDR3, the DNA is TGCAGCGTTGAAGACCGCCTGAGTTTACTAGCCAAAAACATTCAGTACTTC.

The chain couples TRBV19 to TRBJ1-2; D might be TRBD1 (6 bases). The V gene's germline CDR1 is LNHDA and CDR2 SQIVND (reference sequence). The CDR3 is made up of 16 amino acids. Trimming shortened V by 5 bases and J by 4 bases, and 20 bases separated the two germline ends. The DNA for the CDR3 is TGTGCCAGTAGTCCTAGAACAGGGCAGCCTTCCTATGGCTACACCTTC. Translated, it gives CASSPRTGQPSYGYTF. Based on the CDR3 plus reference TRBV19 and TRBJ1-2, the full variable domain is DGGITQSPKYLFRKEGQNVTLSCEQNLNHDAMYWYRQDPGQGLRLIYYSQIVNDFQKGDIAEGYSVSREKKESFPLTVTSAQKNPTAFYLCASSPRTGQPSYGYTFGSGTRLTVV.

The rearrangement links TRBV28 to TRBJ2-5, with D tentatively TRBD2 (5 bases). CDR1 and CDR2 (germline): MDHEN, SYDVKM. The CDR3 loop spans 13 amino acids. V lost 4 bases and J 2 bases, leaving 8 bases between the germline ends. CDR3 DNA: TGTGCCAGCAGTTGGAGGCAGCAAGAGACCCAGTACTTC. Protein sequence: CASSWRQQETQYF. Full variable domain (outside the CDR3, taken from reference TRBV28 and TRBJ2-5): DVKVTQSSRYLVKRTGEKVFLECVQDMDHENMFWYRQDPGLGLRLIYFSYDVKMKEKGDIPEGYSVSREKKERFSLILESASTNQTSMYLCASSWRQQETQYFGPGTRLLVL.

V and J are TRBV9 and TRBJ1-2; D possibly corresponds to TRBD1 (5 bases). The ends were cut back, 0 bases at V and 4 bases at J, with 10 bases in the middle. The CDR3 is made up of 14 amino acids. Germline lookup yields CDR1 SGDLS and CDR2 YYNGEE. CDR3 protein: CASSVEVGLYGYTF. The CDR3 DNA is TGTGCCAGCAGCGTAGAGGTGGGGCTCTATGGCTACACCTTC.

This clone occurred a few times. J is TRBJ2-3 and V is TRBV6-5, with 8 bases identical to TRBD2. With V trimmed by 5 bases and J by 7 bases, 5 bases remained unmatched. The CDR3 totals 13 residues. The germline V gene encodes CDR1 MNHEY and CDR2 SVGAGI. DNA of the CDR3: TGTGCCAGCAGTCGGGGGGGTGTAAATACGCAGTATTTT. It yields the protein CASSRGGVNTQYF.

The chain joins TRBV30 to TRBJ1-5; no reliable D call. This CDR3 spans 13 amino acids. V dropped 1 base and J dropped 0 bases, with 4 bases sitting between them. Germline V gene lookup returns CDR1 GTSNPN and CDR2 SVGIG (reference sequence). Here the CDR3 reads CAWSGSSNQPQHF. The CDR3 nucleotides read TGTGCCTGGAGTGGGAGTAGCAATCAGCCCCAGCATTTT.

This clone appeared a few times. The rearrangement uses TRBV5-1 and TRBJ1-3; tentative D call: TRBD1 (5 bases). The CDR3 runs 15 residues. Trimming left V 1 base short and J 3 bases short, with 11 bases between. Germline-derived CDR1 and CDR2 are SGHRS and YFSETQ. The CDR3 protein is CASSLSGGVGNTIYF. The CDR3 DNA is TGCGCCAGCAGCTTGTCGGGGGGAGTTGGAAACACCATATATTTT. The full variable domain, in which reference TRBV5-1 and TRBJ1-3 provide the parts outside the CDR3, is KAGVTQTPRYLIKTRGQQVTLSCSPISGHRSVSWYQQTPGQGLQFLFEYFSETQRNKGNFPGRFSGRQFSNSRSEMNVSTLELGDSALYLCASSLSGGVGNTIYFGEGSWLTVV.

The chain employs TRBV21-1 and TRBJ2-1; the table assigns TRBD1, which was not confirmed against the DNA. TRBV21-1 is given as a pseudogene. The CDR3 loop spans 16 amino acids. CDR3 protein: CASSNVRSCSYNEQFF. CDR3 sequence (DNA): TGTGCCAGCAGCAACGTTCGCAGTTGCTCCTACAATGAGCAGTTCTTC.

This rearrangement joins TRBV5-1 to TRBJ2-1, with D perhaps matching TRBD1 (6 bases). The CDR3 length is 15 residues. The V gene's germline CDR1 is SGHRS and CDR2 YFSETQ. Trimming took 4 bases from V and 0 from J, leaving 11 bases between them. The CDR3 nucleotides read TGCGCCAGCAGCGGGGACACCCTCTCCTACAATGAGCAGTTCTTC. Its protein product is CASSGDTLSYNEQFF.

The chain is built from TRBV4-1 and TRBJ1-2; 9 nucleotides align to TRBD1. J lost 4 bases, V lost 4 bases, and 7 bases had no gene match. The CDR3 has 15 amino acids. The germline V gene has CDR1 MGHRA and CDR2 YSYEKL. The CDR3 nucleotides read TGCGCCAGCAGCCTCCGGACAGGGGATTTCTATGGCTACACCTTC. This codes for CASSLRTGDFYGYTF.

V is TRBV7-2 and J is TRBJ2-7; 9 nucleotides match TRBD1. The CDR3 extends over 15 amino acids. Unmatched junction bases numbered 11, after V lost 5 bases and J lost 6 bases. Germline CDR1 and CDR2: SGHTA and FQGNSA. The DNA for the CDR3 is TGTGCCAGCAGCCCGCTACAGGGGGCTATAGGCGAGCAGTACTTC. This sequence encodes CASSPLQGAIGEQYF.

The chain recombines TRBV9 with TRBJ1-2, with D possibly matching TRBD1 (6 bases). The CDR3 length is 15 residues. Germline assignment: CDR1 SGDLS and CDR2 YYNGEE. The V gene lost 5 bases and the J gene lost 4 bases, with 18 bases spanning the gap. The CDR3 loop reads CASSGGGPQVYGYTF. Written as DNA, the CDR3 is TGTGCCAGCAGTGGGGGCGGACCCCAAGTCTATGGCTACACCTTC.